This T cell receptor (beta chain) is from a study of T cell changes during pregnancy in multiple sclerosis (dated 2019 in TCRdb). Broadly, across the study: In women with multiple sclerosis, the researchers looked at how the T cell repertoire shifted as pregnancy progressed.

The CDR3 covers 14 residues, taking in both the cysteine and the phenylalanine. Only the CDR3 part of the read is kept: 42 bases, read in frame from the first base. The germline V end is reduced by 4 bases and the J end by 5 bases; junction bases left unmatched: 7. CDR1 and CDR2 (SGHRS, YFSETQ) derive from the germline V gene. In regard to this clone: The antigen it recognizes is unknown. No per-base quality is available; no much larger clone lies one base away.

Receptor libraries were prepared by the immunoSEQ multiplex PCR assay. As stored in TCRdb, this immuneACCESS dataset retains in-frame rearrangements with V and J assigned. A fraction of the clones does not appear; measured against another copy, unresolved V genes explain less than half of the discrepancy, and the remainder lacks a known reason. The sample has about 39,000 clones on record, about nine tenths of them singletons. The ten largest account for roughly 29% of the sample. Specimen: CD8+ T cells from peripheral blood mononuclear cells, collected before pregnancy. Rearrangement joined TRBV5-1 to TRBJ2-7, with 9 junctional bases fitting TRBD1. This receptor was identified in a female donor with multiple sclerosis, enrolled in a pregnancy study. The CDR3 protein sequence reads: CASSRDRVWDEQYF. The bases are TGCGCCAGCAGCCGGGACAGGGTTTGGGACGAGCAGTACTTC.